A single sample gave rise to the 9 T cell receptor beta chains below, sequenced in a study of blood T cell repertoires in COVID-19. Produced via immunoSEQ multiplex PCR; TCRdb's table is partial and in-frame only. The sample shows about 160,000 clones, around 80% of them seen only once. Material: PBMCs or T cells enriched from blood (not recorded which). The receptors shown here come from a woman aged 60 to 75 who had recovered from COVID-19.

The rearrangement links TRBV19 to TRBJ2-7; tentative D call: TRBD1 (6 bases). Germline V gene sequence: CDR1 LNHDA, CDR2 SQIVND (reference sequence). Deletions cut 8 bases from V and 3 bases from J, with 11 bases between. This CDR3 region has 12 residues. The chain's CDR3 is CASGLQGYEQYF. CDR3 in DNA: TGTGCCAGTGGATTACAGGGCTACGAGCAGTACTTC.

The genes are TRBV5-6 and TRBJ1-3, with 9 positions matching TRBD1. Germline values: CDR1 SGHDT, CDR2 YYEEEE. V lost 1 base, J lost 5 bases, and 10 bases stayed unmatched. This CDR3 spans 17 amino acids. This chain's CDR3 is CASSLITGGGWRNTIYF. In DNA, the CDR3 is TGTGCCAGCAGCTTGATAACAGGGGGCGGTTGGCGAAACACCATATATTTT.

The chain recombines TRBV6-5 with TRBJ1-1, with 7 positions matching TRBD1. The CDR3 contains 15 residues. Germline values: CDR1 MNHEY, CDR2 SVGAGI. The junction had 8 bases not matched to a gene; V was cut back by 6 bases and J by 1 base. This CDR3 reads CASRRQGVTNTEAFF. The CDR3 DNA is TGTGCCAGCAGGAGACAGGGTGTGACGAACACTGAAGCTTTCTTT.

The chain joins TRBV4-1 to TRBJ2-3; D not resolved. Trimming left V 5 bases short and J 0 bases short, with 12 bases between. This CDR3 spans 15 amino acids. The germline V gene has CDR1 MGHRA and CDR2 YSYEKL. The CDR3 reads CASSKTAPSTDTQYF. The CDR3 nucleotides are TGCGCCAGCAGCAAAACAGCCCCTAGCACAGATACGCAGTATTTT.

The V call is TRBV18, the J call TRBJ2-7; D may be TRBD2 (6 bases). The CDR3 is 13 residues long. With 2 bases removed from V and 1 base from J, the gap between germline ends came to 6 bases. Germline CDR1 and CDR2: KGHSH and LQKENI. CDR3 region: CASSPGTSYEQYF. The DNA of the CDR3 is TGTGCCAGCTCACCAGGGACTTCCTACGAGCAGTACTTC.

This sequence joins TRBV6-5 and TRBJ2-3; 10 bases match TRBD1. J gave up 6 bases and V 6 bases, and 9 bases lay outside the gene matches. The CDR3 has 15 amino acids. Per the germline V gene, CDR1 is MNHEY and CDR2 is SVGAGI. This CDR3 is CASSPQGTGEDTQYF. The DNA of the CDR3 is TGTGCCAGCAGCCCCCAGGGGACAGGGGAGGATACGCAGTATTTT.

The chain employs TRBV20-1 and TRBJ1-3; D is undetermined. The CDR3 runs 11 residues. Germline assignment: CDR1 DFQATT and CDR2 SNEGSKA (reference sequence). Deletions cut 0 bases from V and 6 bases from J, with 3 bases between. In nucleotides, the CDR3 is TGCAGTGCTAGAGACCAAAACACCATATATTTT. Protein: CSARDQNTIYF.

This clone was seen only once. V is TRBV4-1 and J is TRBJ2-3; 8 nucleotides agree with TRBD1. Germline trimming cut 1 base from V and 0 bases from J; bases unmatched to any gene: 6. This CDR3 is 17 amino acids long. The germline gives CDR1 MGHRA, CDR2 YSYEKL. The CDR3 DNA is TGCGCCAGCAGCCAAGGGAGGACAGGGTCCAGCACAGATACGCAGTATTTT. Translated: CASSQGRTGSSTDTQYF.

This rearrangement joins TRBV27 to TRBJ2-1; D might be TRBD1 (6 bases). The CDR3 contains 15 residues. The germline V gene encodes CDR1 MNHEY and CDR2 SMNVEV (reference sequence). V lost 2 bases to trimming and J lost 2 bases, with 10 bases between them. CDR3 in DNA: TGTGCCAGCAGTTTAGTGACAGGCCCCTACAATGAGCAGTTCTTC. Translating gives CASSLVTGPYNEQFF.